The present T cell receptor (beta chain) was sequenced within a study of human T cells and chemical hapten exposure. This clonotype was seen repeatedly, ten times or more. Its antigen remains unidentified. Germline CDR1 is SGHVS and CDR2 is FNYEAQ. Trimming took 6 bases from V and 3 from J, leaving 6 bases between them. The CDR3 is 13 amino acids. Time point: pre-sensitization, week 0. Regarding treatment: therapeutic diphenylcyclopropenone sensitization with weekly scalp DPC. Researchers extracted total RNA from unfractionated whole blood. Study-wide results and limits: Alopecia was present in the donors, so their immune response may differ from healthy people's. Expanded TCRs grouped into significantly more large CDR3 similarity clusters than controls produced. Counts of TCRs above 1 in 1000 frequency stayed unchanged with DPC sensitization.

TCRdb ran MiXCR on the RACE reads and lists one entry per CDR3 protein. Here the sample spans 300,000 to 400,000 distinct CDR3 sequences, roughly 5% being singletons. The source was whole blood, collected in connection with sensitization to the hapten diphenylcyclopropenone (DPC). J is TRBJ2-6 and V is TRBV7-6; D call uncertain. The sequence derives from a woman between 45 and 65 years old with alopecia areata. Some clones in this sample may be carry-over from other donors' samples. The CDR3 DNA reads TGTGCCAGCAGGCCGCTTGGGGCCAACGTCCTGACTTTC. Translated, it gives CASRPLGANVLTF.